This T cell receptor beta chain was documented in a study of T cells after posttransplantation cyclophosphamide. Study outcomes and limitations: Blood and skin or GI T cell repertoires showed limited TRB overlap.

Per germline, CDR1 SQVTM and CDR2 ANQGSEA. The CDR3 has 14 residues. The germline V and J ends were trimmed by 0 bases and 7 bases, with 13 bases remaining between them. Data came from immunoSEQ multiplex PCR; TCRdb stores just in-frame clones and leaves some out. The sample comprises approximately 32,000 clones, approximately 90% of which are singletons, and about 15% rests with the top ten. Of note for this clone: Its antigen is not known.

Sample: PBMCs. The clonotype comes from a woman aged 40 to 55 with a blood cancer, CMV-positive, and with a related stem cell donor. The rearrangement uses TRBV29-1 and TRBJ2-1; D may be TRBD1 (6 bases). The CDR3 DNA sequence: TGCAGCGTTGAAGAAGTAACAGGGTCGAATGAGCAGTTCTTC. It specifies CSVEEVTGSNEQFF.